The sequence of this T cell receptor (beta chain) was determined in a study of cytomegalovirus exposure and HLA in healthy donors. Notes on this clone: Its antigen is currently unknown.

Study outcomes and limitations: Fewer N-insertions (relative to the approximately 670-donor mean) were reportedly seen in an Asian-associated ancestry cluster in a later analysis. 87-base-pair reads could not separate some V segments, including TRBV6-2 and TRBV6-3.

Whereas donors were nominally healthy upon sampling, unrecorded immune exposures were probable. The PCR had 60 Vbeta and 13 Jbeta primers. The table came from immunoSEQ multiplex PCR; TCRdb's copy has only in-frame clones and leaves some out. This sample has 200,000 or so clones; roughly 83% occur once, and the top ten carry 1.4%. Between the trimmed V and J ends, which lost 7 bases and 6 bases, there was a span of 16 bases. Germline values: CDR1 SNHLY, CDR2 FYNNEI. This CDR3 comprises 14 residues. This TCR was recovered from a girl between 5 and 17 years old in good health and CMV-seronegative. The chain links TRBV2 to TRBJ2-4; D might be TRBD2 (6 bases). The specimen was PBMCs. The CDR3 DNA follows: TGTGCCAGCATTGGGGAGGAGGGCCGAAACATTCAGTACTTC. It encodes CASIGEEGRNIQYF. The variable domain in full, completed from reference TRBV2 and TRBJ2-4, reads EPEVTQTPSHQVTQMGQEVILRCVPISNHLYFYWYRQILGQKVEFLVSFYNNEISEKSEIFDDQFSVERPDGSNFTLKIRSTKLEDSAMYFCASIGEEGRNIQYFGAGTRLSVL.